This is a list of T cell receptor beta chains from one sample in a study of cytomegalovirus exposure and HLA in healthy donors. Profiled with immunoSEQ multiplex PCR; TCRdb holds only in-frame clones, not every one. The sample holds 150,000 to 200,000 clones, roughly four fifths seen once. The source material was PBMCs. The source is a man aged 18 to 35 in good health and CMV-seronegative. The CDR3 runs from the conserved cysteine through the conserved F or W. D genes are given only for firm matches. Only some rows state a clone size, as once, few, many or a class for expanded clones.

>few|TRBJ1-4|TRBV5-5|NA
TGTGCCAGCAGGGCCCCCTCGACTACAAGGACCCTTGCAACTAATGAAAAACTGTTTTTT
CASRAPSTTRTLATNEKLFF
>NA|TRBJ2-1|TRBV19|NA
TGTGCCAGTTCCATTTACTCGGGCTCCTACAATGAGCAGTTCTTC
CASSIYSGSYNEQFF
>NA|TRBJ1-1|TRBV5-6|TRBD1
TGTGCCAGCAGCCAAAGTTGGGACAGGCACATGAACACTGAAGCTTTCTTT
CASSQSWDRHMNTEAFF
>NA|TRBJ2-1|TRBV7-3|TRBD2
TGTGCCAGCAGCCAGCGGGAGGGCCGGTACAATGAGCAGTTCTTC
CASSQREGRYNEQFF
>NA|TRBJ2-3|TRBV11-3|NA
TGTGCCAGCAGCTTAGGGGCCCAGACACCTAGCACAGATACGCAGTATTTT
CASSLGAQTPSTDTQYF
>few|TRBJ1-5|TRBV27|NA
TGTGCCAGCAGTGCCTACATGGGAGAACAGCCCCAGCATTTT
CASSAYMGEQPQHF
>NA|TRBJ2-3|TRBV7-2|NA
TGTGCCACCCTCTTGGGACTGCCTGGCACAGATACGCAGTATTTT
CATLLGLPGTDTQYF
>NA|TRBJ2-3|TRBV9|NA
TGTGCCAGCAGCGTAGTACAGGGAACAGATACGCAGTATTTT
CASSVVQGTDTQYF
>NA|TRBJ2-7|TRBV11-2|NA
TGTGCCAGCAGCTTACACAAGACAGCGAAATACTTC
CASSLHKTAKYF
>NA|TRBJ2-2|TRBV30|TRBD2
TGTGCCTGGAAGAACGGGAGGGCCGCCACCGGGGAGCTGTTTTTT
CAWKNGRAATGELFF
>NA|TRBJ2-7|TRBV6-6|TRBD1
TGTGCCAGCAGCCTGACAGGGACGAACACCTACGAGCAGTACTTC
CASSLTGTNTYEQYF
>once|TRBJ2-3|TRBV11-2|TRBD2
TGTGCCAGCAGACGGCTAGCGGCTAGCACAGATACGCAGTATTTT
CASRRLAASTDTQYF
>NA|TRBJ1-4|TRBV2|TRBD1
TGTGCCAGCAGTGAATGGACAGGGGCTCAGGAAAAACTGTTTTTT
CASSEWTGAQEKLFF
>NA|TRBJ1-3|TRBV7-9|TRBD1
TGTGCCAGCAGCTTTTTTCCCCGCCGGGACAGGGGAAGGAACACCATATATTTT
CASSFFPRRDRGRNTIYF
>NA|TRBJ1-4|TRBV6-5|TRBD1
TGTGCCAGCAGTTATACCCCCAGGGGGTATAGTGAAAAACTGTTTTTT
CASSYTPRGYSEKLFF
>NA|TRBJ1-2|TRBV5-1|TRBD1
TGCGCCAGCAGCTACCCTACAGGGGCCGGTGGCTACACCTTC
CASSYPTGAGGYTF
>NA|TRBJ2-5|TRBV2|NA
TGTGCCAGCGCCTTGGGGGGGGCTTCGGAGACCCAGTACTTC
CASALGGASETQYF
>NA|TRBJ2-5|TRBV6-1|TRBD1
TGTGCCAGCAGTGGACAACGTAGACAGGGTGGAGAGACCCAGTACTTC
CASSGQRRQGGETQYF
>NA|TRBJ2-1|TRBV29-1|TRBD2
TGCAGCGTTGGAAGCGGGACCAACAATGAGCAGTTCTTC
CSVGSGTNNEQFF
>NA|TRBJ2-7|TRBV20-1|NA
TGCAGTGCTAGAGAAGGGGCCGAGCAGTACTTC
CSAREGAEQYF
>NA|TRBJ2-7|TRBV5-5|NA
TGTGCCAGCAGCTACACCTACGAGCAGTACTTC
CASSYTYEQYF
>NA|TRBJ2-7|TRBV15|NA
TGTGCCACCAGCAGAGGTCACAGGGACTCCTACGAGCAGTACTTC
CATSRGHRDSYEQYF
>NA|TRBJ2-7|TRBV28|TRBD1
TGTGCCAGCAGTAGGACAGGTGGCGAGCAGTACTTC
CASSRTGGEQYF
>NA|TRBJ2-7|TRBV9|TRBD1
TGTGCCAGCAGCGAGAAGGGACAGGGGGCCTACGAGCAGTACTTC
CASSEKGQGAYEQYF
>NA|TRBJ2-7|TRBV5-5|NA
TGTGCCAGCAGCTTGGCCCCACAGGCCTCCTACGAGCAGTACTTC
CASSLAPQASYEQYF
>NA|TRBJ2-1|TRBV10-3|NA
TGTGCCATCAGGGAGGGACACCGCTCCTACAATGAGCAGTTCTTC
CAIREGHRSYNEQFF
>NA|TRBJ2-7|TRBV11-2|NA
TGTGCCAGTGAAAGACTCTCTCGGGAGCAGTACTTC
CASERLSREQYF
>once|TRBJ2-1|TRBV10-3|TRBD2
TGTGCCATCAGTGATTCCGTTGGACTAGCGGGAGGGATGGAAGGTGAGCAGTTCTTC
CAISDSVGLAGGMEGEQFF
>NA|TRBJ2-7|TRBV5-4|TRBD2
TGTGCCAGCAGCATTAGCGGGACGGGGTCGGAGGGATCCCACTTC
CASSISGTGSEGSHF
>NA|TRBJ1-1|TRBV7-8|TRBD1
TGTGCCAGCAGCCCACGGCGGACAGGGAACACTGAAGCTTTCTTT
CASSPRRTGNTEAFF